The 23 T cell receptor beta chains below all came from one sample that was sequenced in a study of blood T cell repertoires in COVID-19. Profiling relied on immunoSEQ multiplex PCR, and the TCRdb table lists in-frame clones only, not all of them. The data show 230,000 or so clones, 75% to 90% seen once. The specimen sequenced was peripheral blood. These receptors originate from a human donor in a cohort sampled during active COVID-19.

The V gene is TRBV6-2 or TRBV6-3, the J gene TRBJ1-1; the match to TRBD1 covers 8 bases. The CDR3 has 14 amino acids. From germline, CDR1 is MNHEY and CDR2 SVGEGT. The V segment lost 5 bases and the J segment 5 bases; nucleotides outside the gene matches: 7. The CDR3: CASSIDRGVTEAFF. CDR3 DNA sequence: TGTGCCAGCAGTATAGACAGGGGAGTGACTGAAGCTTTCTTT.

The V and J genes are TRBV28 and TRBJ1-2; D may be TRBD1 (5 bases). There are 12 residues in the CDR3. Per the germline V gene, CDR1 is MDHEN and CDR2 is SYDVKM. The V end lost 5 bases, the J end lost 8 bases, and 12 bases lay between the germline ends. CDR3 protein: CASSLLQGGYTF. DNA of the CDR3: TGTGCCAGCAGTCTCCTCCAGGGCGGCTACACCTTC.

The rearrangement joins TRBV19 to TRBJ2-7; the match to TRBD2 covers 8 bases. Germline CDR1 LNHDA, CDR2 SQIVND (reference sequence). Trimming removed 8 bases from V and 1 base from J; junction bases left unmatched: 10. CDR3 length: 15 amino acids. The CDR3 sequence: CASSRGGTISYEQYF. Here the CDR3 DNA reads TGTGCCAGTTCTCGCGGGGGGACTATATCCTACGAGCAGTACTTC.

The rearrangement uses TRBV27 and TRBJ2-5, with a tentative D call TRBD2 (5 bases). Germline V gives CDR1 MNHEY, CDR2 SMNVEV (reference sequence). CDR3 length equals 12 residues. V lost 6 bases, J lost 6 bases, and 11 bases lay in between. CDR3 in DNA: TGTGCCAGCAGAACGGGGATACAGACCCAGTACTTC. Translated, it gives CASRTGIQTQYF.

This chain links TRBV6-1 with TRBJ2-2; 9 bases are a match to TRBD2. Germline loops: CDR1 MNHNS, CDR2 SASEGT. Losses at the gene ends were 4 bases for V and 6 bases for J; bases not matched to a gene: 9. The length of the CDR3 is 16 residues. CDR3 DNA: TGTGCCAGCAGTGTGGGCTCCGGCGGGAGGGCCGGGGAGCTGTTTTTT. Translated, it gives CASSVGSGGRAGELFF.

V is TRBV18 and J is TRBJ1-1, with D tentatively TRBD1 (5 bases). Trimming removed 3 bases at V and 4 bases at J, with 12 bases between. The germline V gene encodes CDR1 KGHSH and CDR2 LQKENI. This CDR3 has 14 amino acids. CDR3 nucleotide sequence: TGTGCCAGCTCACCGTTGACAGCTGGCACTGAAGCTTTCTTT. It specifies CASSPLTAGTEAFF. The whole variable domain, filled in from reference TRBV18 and TRBJ1-1, reads NAGVMQNPRHLVRRRGQEARLRCSPMKGHSHVYWYRQLPEEGLKFMVYLQKENIIDESGMPKERFSAEFPKEGPSILRIQQVVRGDSAAYFCASSPLTAGTEAFFGQGTRLTVV.

This clone was counted a single time. V gene TRBV30 combines with J gene TRBJ2-1, with TRBD1 matching 9 bases. The length of the CDR3 is 14 residues. V shed 2 bases, J shed 7 bases, and the junction held 6 bases outside the gene matches. Germline CDR1 GTSNPN, CDR2 SVGIG (reference sequence). The CDR3 region has the DNA TGTGCCTGGAGTACCGGGACAGGGTCAAATGAGCAGTTCTTC. This translates into CAWSTGTGSNEQFF.

The V gene is TRBV4-2, the J gene TRBJ1-5, with 7 bases that match TRBD1. CDR1 is LGHNA, CDR2 YNFKEQ, per germline. Trimming removed 4 bases from V and 5 bases from J; junction bases left unmatched: 8. This CDR3 has 15 residues. The chain's CDR3 is CASSPRQGEDQPQHF. In DNA form, the CDR3 reads TGTGCCAGCAGCCCACGACAGGGTGAGGATCAGCCCCAGCATTTT.

The J gene is TRBJ1-3, the V gene TRBV7-9; possible D gene TRBD1, 5 bases. V was trimmed by 2 bases and J by 0 bases, leaving 8 bases between them. This CDR3 has 15 residues. Germline CDR1 SEHNR, CDR2 FQNEAQ (reference sequence). CDR3 in DNA: TGTGCCAGCAGCTTAATAGGGGTCTCTGGAAACACCATATATTTT. Translation: CASSLIGVSGNTIYF.

The rearrangement joins TRBV7-3 to TRBJ1-4; 8 bases agree with TRBD1. CDR3 length equals 15 residues. Germline V gene sequence: CDR1 SGHTA, CDR2 FQGTGA. Losses at the gene ends were 6 bases for V and 5 bases for J; bases not matched to a gene: 8. The CDR3, as DNA: TGTGCCAGCAGTCTCGGACAGGGAAAAAATGAAAAACTGTTTTTT. This sequence encodes CASSLGQGKNEKLFF. Supplemented by reference TRBV7-3 and TRBJ1-4, the full variable domain reads GAGVSQTPSNKVTEKGKYVELRCDPISGHTALYWYRQSLGQGPEFLIYFQGTGAADDSGLPNDRFFAVRPEGSVSTLKIQRTERGDSAVYLCASSLGQGKNEKLFFGSGTQLSVL.

This clone was seen only once. The chain joins TRBV4-2 to TRBJ2-7; 11 bases map to TRBD2. Germline values: CDR1 LGHNA, CDR2 YNFKEQ. Trimming took 1 base from V and 4 from J; bases not matched to a gene: 3. The CDR3 has 15 amino acids. In DNA, the CDR3 is TGTGCCAGCAGCCAAGGACTAGCGGGAAGGTACGAGCAGTACTTC. It is translated as CASSQGLAGRYEQYF.

DNA for the CDR3: TGCGCCAGCAGCTTGGAATACAGGGTTAGCTCTGGGGCCAACGTCCTGACTTTC. Amino acid sequence: CASSLEYRVSSGANVLTF. The rearrangement links TRBV5-1 to TRBJ2-6; the D gene is possibly TRBD1 (6 bases). Trimming shortened V by 0 bases and J by 0 bases, and 13 bases separated the two germline ends. This CDR3 comprises 18 residues. Germline lookup yields CDR1 SGHRS and CDR2 YFSETQ.

The chain couples TRBV5-5 to TRBJ2-7; TRBD1 aligns across 8 bases. The CDR3 is 15 amino acids. Germline V gene sequence: CDR1 SGHKS, CDR2 YYEKEE (reference sequence). V trimming: 2 bases; J trimming: 0 bases; junction bases outside the gene matches: 4. Here the CDR3 DNA reads TGTGCCAGCAGCTTAGGACAGGGACCCTCCTACGAGCAGTACTTC. Protein sequence: CASSLGQGPSYEQYF.

The table lists this clone with a few counts. The V gene is TRBV4-2, the J gene TRBJ1-5, with TRBD1 identical over 7 bases. This CDR3 has 15 residues. J gave up 3 bases and V 4 bases, and 6 bases lay outside the gene matches. Per the germline V gene, CDR1 is LGHNA and CDR2 is YNFKEQ. The CDR3 spells CASSLGQAHNQPQHF. In nucleotides, the CDR3 is TGTGCCAGCAGCCTCGGACAGGCACACAATCAGCCCCAGCATTTT.

The chain is built from TRBV30 and TRBJ2-7, with 9 bases matching TRBD1. V lost 2 bases and J lost 4; bases outside the gene matches: 12. The CDR3 consists of 16 residues. CDR1 and CDR2 (germline): GTSNPN, SVGIG (reference sequence). The CDR3: CAWSTGRDRVSYEQYF. CDR3 in DNA: TGTGCCTGGAGTACTGGGCGGGACAGGGTTTCTTACGAGCAGTACTTC.

The chain has TRBV7-9 and TRBJ1-2, with D uncertain. Deletions cut 3 bases from V and 8 bases from J, with 16 bases between. This CDR3 region has 14 residues. Germline V gene sequence: CDR1 SEHNR, CDR2 FQNEAQ (reference sequence). Here the CDR3 reads CASSFINGEGGYTF. DNA for the CDR3: TGTGCCAGCAGCTTCATCAACGGGGAAGGGGGCTACACCTTC.

The table lists this clone with a few counts. The V and J genes are TRBV7-8 and TRBJ2-7; D is possibly TRBD1 (6 bases). Between the trimmed V and J ends, which lost 2 bases and 6 bases, there was a span of 11 bases. The CDR3 totals 13 residues. Germline V gene sequence: CDR1 SGHVS, CDR2 FQNEAQ. CDR3 in DNA: TGTGCCAGCAGCTTACTCCAGGGGTCCGAGCAGTACTTC. It codes for CASSLLQGSEQYF.

The sample holds a few counts of this clone. V and J are TRBV7-2 and TRBJ2-7; D uncertain. The V gene's germline CDR1 is SGHTA and CDR2 FQGNSA. V was trimmed by 1 base and J by 3 bases, leaving 4 bases between them. The CDR3 has 12 residues. The CDR3 DNA follows: TGTGCCAGCAGCTTAGTCCTCTACGAGCAGTACTTC. It specifies CASSLVLYEQYF.

This clone appeared once. CDR3 coding DNA: TGTGCCAGCTCTCGGACAGGCGTCCCCTACGAGCAGTACTTC. Its translation: CASSRTGVPYEQYF. The rearrangement joins TRBV3-1 (or the pseudogene TRBV3-2) to TRBJ2-7; TRBD1 matches at 7 bases. V shed 8 bases and J 2 bases; nucleotides not matched to a gene: 9. This CDR3 is 14 amino acids long. Germline-derived CDR1 and CDR2 are LGHDT and YNNKEL (reference sequence).

This chain links TRBV6-2 or TRBV6-3 with TRBJ2-7; TRBD2 might be the D (6 bases). Between the trimmed V and J ends, which lost 5 bases and 0 bases, there was a span of 14 bases. The length of the CDR3 is 15 residues. The germline V gene encodes CDR1 MNHEY and CDR2 SVGEGT. This chain's CDR3 is CASSPTGRSSYEQYF. CDR3 in DNA: TGTGCCAGCAGTCCCACGGGGAGGAGCTCCTACGAGCAGTACTTC.

This chain connects TRBV6-1 to TRBJ2-7; 7 bases align to TRBD2. This CDR3 has 16 amino acids. After removal of 3 bases from V and 0 bases from J, the junction contained 8 bases not matched to a gene. Germline V gives CDR1 MNHNS, CDR2 SASEGT. CDR3 protein: CASSDVVSGYSYEQYF. The DNA of the CDR3 is TGTGCCAGCAGTGATGTGGTTAGCGGGTACTCCTACGAGCAGTACTTC.

The V and J genes are TRBV3-1 (or the pseudogene TRBV3-2) and TRBJ1-2, with 9 bases aligning to TRBD1. V trimming: 6 bases; J trimming: 5 bases; junction bases outside the gene matches: 7. The CDR3 is 14 amino acids. Germline V CDR1 and CDR2: LGHDT, YNNKEL (reference sequence). The CDR3 bases are TGTGCCAGCAGACGCACAGGGGGCTCTTATGGCTACACCTTC. It encodes CASRRTGGSYGYTF.

This clone showed up just once. This sequence may be a read error, since a much larger clone differs from it by one base. The V and J genes are TRBV28 and TRBJ2-7; the match to TRBD2 covers 10 bases. V gave up 4 bases and J gave up 6 bases; unmatched junction bases: 3. CDR3 length equals 13 residues. Germline CDR1 MDHEN, CDR2 SYDVKM. The CDR3 reads CASSSGLAREQYF. CDR3 sequence (DNA): TGTGCCAGCAGTTCGGGACTAGCGCGCGAGCAGTACTTC.